The sequence of this T cell receptor (beta chain) was determined in a study of T cell responses to AZD1222 COVID-19 vaccine (dated by TCRdb to the early 2020s). Notes on the research overall: Because spike-specific TCR depth and breadth did not differ between the two schedules, AZD1222 recipients who got a second dose at roughly 4 weeks were pooled with those who got a second dose at roughly 12 weeks. Enrollment into the trials was organized by age into subgroups of 18-55, 56-69 and 70-plus years, and those subgroups contained approximately 160, 26 and 62 TCR-sequenced participants, respectively. TCR sequencing covered 233 trial participants: 200 to 210 given two doses of AZD1222 and around 25 given two doses of MenACWY control vaccine. Beyond this particular receptor, the publication reports: Spike-specific TCR breadth and depth rose significantly after two AZD1222 doses compared with day 0 and with MenACWY recipients. Participants were mostly white British, with more females than males. The authors suggested clonal diversity may have been underestimated. In the small 56-69-year group, the increase in depth fell short of significance, most likely because of low power. Only six AZD1222 recipients were SARS-CoV-2 seropositive at baseline, limiting conclusions about previously exposed vaccinees. Because no day 14 peak-response samples were available, the repertoires could be characterized only after the peak T cell response. Reportedly, almost half of the unique spike-specific TCRs recognized epitopes lying outside the regions that are mutated in the B.1.351 and B.1.1.7 variants. Vaccine-associated CD4 TCRs spanned the whole spike protein, with dominant responses in regions 160-218 and 743-854.

On this clone itself: Its antigen is still unknown. The record has no base qualities; no much larger clone is one base away.

CDR1 ENHRY and CDR2 SYGVKD were looked up in the germline V gene. Trimming removed 0 bases from V and 7 bases from J; the gene matches leave 11 bases unexplained. From the cysteine up to the phenylalanine, the CDR3 has a length of 18 residues. Only CDR3 DNA remains: 54 bases, in frame from the first base. Reading the label with the study, this specimen's time point is: baseline before first vaccination. Vaccinee samples were obtained from the UK trials COV001 and COV002, which included a single-blind randomized controlled phase 2/3 trial of AZD1222 (ChAdOx1 nCoV-19) in healthy adults. For TCRbeta chain sequencing, PBMC samples were collected from trial participants at day 0 and at day 28 after the second dose. The CDR3 regions of human TCRbeta chains were subjected to immunosequencing. In the source study's methods: Repertoire TCRs were checked for matches against a reference library of SARS-CoV-2-specific TCRs that had been generated using the MIRA antigen-specificity platform. Breadth was defined as the fraction of unique TCRs that were SARS-CoV-2-associated. Depth was defined as the fraction of total T cells that were SARS-CoV-2-associated. Using the MIRA data, each spike-specific TCR was mapped to the spike region that the TCR reacts to and placed in a CD4 or CD8 class. Log10-transformed breadth and depth values were compared by one-way ANOVA with Sidak's multiple comparisons tests. Drawn from immuneACCESS, this table holds only the in-frame rearrangements with V and J called that TCRdb kept. Clones are partly lost; checked studies trace under half to an unresolved V gene and leave the rest unexplained. Clonal size and the V and J genes are those of that table, whereas D and trimming came from the DNA. This sample gives approximately 170,000 clones in total; around 90% of them show up just once. The ten largest clonotypes hold approximately 4.7% of the sample.

The sequence links TRBV10-3 to TRBJ2-1, with TRBD2 matching 11 junction bases. This TCR derives from an adult in good health. The source was peripheral blood, collected on day 0 of AZD1222 vaccination. The CDR3 reads CAISESNPLAGGGNEQFF. In nucleotides, the sequence is TGTGCCATCAGTGAGTCGAACCCTCTAGCGGGAGGTGGAAATGAGCAGTTCTTC.